Detailed here is one T cell receptor (beta chain). Antigen specificity is unknown. The TCRbeta library was prepared with unique molecular identifiers. TCRdb called the PCR reads again in MiXCR, with one record for every CDR3 protein. Counted here are about 290,000 distinct CDR3 sequences, about 9.5% occurring once; the ten biggest clones make up around 7.6%. The V gene's germline CDR1 is LNHDA and CDR2 SQIVND (reference sequence). The CDR3 covers 15 residues. J was trimmed by 6 bases and V by 5 bases; bases with no gene match: 10. This entry comes from a study of T-cell reconstitution after alpha-beta-depleted transplantation in children. Study-level findings and limits: T-cell counts and diversity at one year post-transplant came mainly from newly produced T cells. The high TCRbeta diversity at day 60 in some patients came from surviving recipient T cells and thymic progenitors. Roughly two months post-transplant, alpha-beta T cells reportedly originated from several hundred graft clones that had expanded.

The origin of this receptor is a boy under two years old with acute myeloid leukemia, due to receive a stem cell transplant. This rearrangement joins TRBV19 to TRBJ2-3; 8 bases align to TRBD1. The source was PBMCs, collected before TCRalphabeta/CD19-depleted stem cell transplant. For the CDR3, the DNA is TGTGCCAGTAGTGAGGACAGGGCAGGCGAGGATACGCAGTATTTT. As protein: CASSEDRAGEDTQYF.